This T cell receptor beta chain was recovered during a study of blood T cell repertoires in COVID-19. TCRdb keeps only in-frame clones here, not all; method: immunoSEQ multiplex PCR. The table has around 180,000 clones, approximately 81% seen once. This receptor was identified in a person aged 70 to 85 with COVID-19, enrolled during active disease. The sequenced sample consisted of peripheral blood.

The CDR3 nucleotides read TGTGCCAGCAGCCATTCAGATCAGCCCCAGCATTTT. Its protein product is CASSHSDQPQHF. The chain is built from TRBV3-1 (or the pseudogene TRBV3-2) and TRBJ1-5; no definite D call. Deletions cut 3 bases from V and 5 bases from J, with 5 bases between. This CDR3 spans 12 amino acids. Germline V CDR1 and CDR2: LGHDT, YNNKEL (reference sequence).